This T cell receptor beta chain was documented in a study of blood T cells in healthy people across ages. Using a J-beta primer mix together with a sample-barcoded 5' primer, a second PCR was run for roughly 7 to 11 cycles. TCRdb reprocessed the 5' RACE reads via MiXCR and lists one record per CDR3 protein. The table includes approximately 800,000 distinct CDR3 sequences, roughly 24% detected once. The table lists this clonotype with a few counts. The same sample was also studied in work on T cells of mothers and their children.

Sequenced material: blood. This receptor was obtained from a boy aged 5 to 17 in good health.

The CDR3 region has the DNA TGTGCCAGCAGTGGCAGGACCTCCAACTATGGCTACACCTTC. Its translation is CASSGRTSNYGYTF. The gene calls are TRBV28 and TRBJ1-2; unclear D gene. The germline V gene encodes CDR1 MDHEN and CDR2 SYDVKM. Trimming stripped 5 bases from V and 2 bases from J, with 12 bases between. This CDR3 region has 14 residues.